A selection of T cell receptor beta chains follows, all from one sample in a study of T cell responses to AZD1222 COVID-19 vaccine. The method was immunoSEQ multiplex PCR; TCRdb's version includes in-frame clones alone and lacks a portion of them. The data show 120,000 to 150,000 clones, about 86% seen once. The sample here was peripheral blood, taken 28 days after the second AZD1222 dose. The receptors shown here come from an adult who received the AZD1222 COVID-19 vaccine. Each CDR3 is given with its conserved first and last residue. Each record gives: clone size, D gene, V gene, J gene, CDR3 protein, CDR3 DNA. D genes are given only for firm matches. The listing skips clone size in some rows; elsewhere it reads once, few, many or a size class.

few	TRBD2	TRBV5-4	TRBJ2-7	CASSLSGTNSYEQYF	TGTGCCAGCAGCTTGTCTGGGACTAACTCCTACGAGCAGTACTTC
.	TRBD1	TRBV27	TRBJ1-2	CASSPPPRTGNYGYTF	TGTGCCAGCAGCCCACCCCCCCGGACAGGCAACTATGGCTACACCTTC
.	TRBD1	TRBV18	TRBJ1-1	CASSPWPGGAPTEAFF	TGTGCCAGCTCACCCTGGCCAGGGGGCGCCCCCACTGAAGCTTTCTTT
.	.	TRBV2	TRBJ1-5	CASSVRGTQPQHF	TGTGCCAGCAGTGTGAGGGGTACTCAGCCCCAGCATTTT
.	TRBD1	TRBV15	TRBJ2-7	CATSRGRDRSSYEQYF	TGTGCCACCAGCAGAGGCCGGGACAGAAGTTCCTACGAGCAGTACTTC
.	.	TRBV7-8	TRBJ1-2	CASSLDRGTNYGYTF	TGTGCCAGCAGCTTAGATCGGGGGACTAACTATGGCTACACCTTC
.	.	TRBV30	TRBJ1-5	CAWSGLGNQPQHF	TGTGCCTGGAGTGGCCTAGGGAATCAGCCCCAGCATTTT
.	.	TRBV5-1	TRBJ2-2	CASSLTDSNTGELFF	TGCGCCAGCAGCTTGACCGACTCAAACACCGGGGAGCTGTTTTTT
.	.	TRBV6-5	TRBJ1-1	CASSYQLPQNTEAFF	TGTGCCAGCAGTTACCAACTACCACAGAACACTGAAGCTTTCTTT
.	.	TRBV6-5	TRBJ1-1	CASTRTGNTEAFF	TGTGCCAGCACCAGAACAGGGAACACTGAAGCTTTCTTT
.	TRBD2	TRBV11-2	TRBJ2-7	CASSGYSGRDTYEQYF	TGTGCCAGCAGCGGGTATAGCGGGAGGGATACCTACGAGCAGTACTTC
.	.	TRBV9	TRBJ1-1	CASSVEGEGYAFF	TGTGCCAGCAGCGTAGAAGGAGAGGGCTACGCTTTCTTT
.	.	TRBV6-6	TRBJ1-6	CASSYSPLGSPLHF	TGTGCCAGCAGTTACTCCCCACTGGGCTCACCCCTCCACTTT
.	TRBD2	TRBV9	TRBJ2-5	CASSVATSGGAGETQYF	TGTGCCAGCAGCGTAGCTACCAGCGGGGGGGCCGGGGAGACCCAGTACTTC
once	.	TRBV10-3	TRBJ1-1	CAISVGQLNTEAFF	TGTGCCATCAGTGTAGGGCAGCTGAACACTGAAGCTTTCTTT
.	TRBD2	TRBV6-5	TRBJ2-4	CASSRGGWGIQYF	TGTGCCAGCAGTCGCGGGGGTTGGGGCATTCAGTACTTC